One T cell receptor beta chain is described in this entry. Antigen unknown. This sample was included in a study of T cells expressing NK-cell markers. At the level of the study: Seven sequenced donors out of eight were HCMV-seropositive, one seronegative. Whole-study findings and limits: Top CD8+ clonotypes included the dominant CD3+CD56+NKG2C+ clonotypes in six donors.

For TCR beta, cDNA was produced by 5'RACE template switching with UMIs. No DNA is given; TCRdb re-called the 5' RACE reads and lists each CDR3 protein once. Recorded for this sample: over 150,000 distinct CDR3 sequences. Germline assignment: CDR1 SGHDT and CDR2 YYEEEE. The CDR3 contains 16 residues. The TCR was taken from a man between 18 and 69 years old in good health. Sequencing used blood T cells: a sorted CD56 or NKG2C T cell subset, CD4+ or CD8+ T cells, or bulk PBMC T cells (not recorded which). The chain links TRBV5-6 to TRBJ1-5; checking the TCRdb D call of TRBD1 is not possible without DNA. CDR3 sequence reads: CASSRLAGTGDQPQHF.